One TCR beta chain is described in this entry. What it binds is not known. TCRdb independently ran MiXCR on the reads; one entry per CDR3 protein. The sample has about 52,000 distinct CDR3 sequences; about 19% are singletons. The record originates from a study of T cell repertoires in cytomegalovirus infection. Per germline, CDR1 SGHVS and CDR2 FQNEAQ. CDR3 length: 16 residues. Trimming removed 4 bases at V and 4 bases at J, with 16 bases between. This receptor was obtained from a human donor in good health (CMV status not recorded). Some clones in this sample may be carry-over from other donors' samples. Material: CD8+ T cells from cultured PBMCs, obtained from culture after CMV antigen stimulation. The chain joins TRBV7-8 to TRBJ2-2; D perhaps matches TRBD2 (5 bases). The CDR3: CASSSGWSGSTGELFF. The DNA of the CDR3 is TGTGCCAGCAGCTCTGGGTGGAGCGGTAGCACCGGGGAGCTGTTTTTT.